These 16 T cell receptor beta chains came from one sample sequenced in a study of breast tumors, draining lymph nodes, adjacent tissues. TCRdb re-analysed the multiplex PCR reads in MiXCR, keeping a single row per CDR3 protein. The repertoire includes approximately 130,000 distinct CDR3 sequences, about a fifth of them detected once, and about 2.4% sits in the top ten. Axillary draining lymph nodes of breast cancer patients supplied the node samples. The sequenced material came from axillary lymph node tissue. The receptors stem from a female donor with breast cancer. Some clones in this sample may be carry-over from other donors' samples.

This clonotype showed up many times. The rearrangement joins TRBV30 to TRBJ2-7; 10 nucleotides line up with TRBD1. Germline-derived CDR1 and CDR2 are GTSNPN and SVGIG (reference sequence). The CDR3 is 13 amino acids. V lost 3 bases and J lost 2; bases outside the gene matches: 1. The DNA of the CDR3 is TGTGCCTGGAGGGGACAGGGGCCCTACGAGCAGTACTTC. This sequence encodes CAWRGQGPYEQYF.

This clonotype was seen ten or more times. The rearrangement uses TRBV7-9 and TRBJ2-3; a possible D gene is TRBD2 (5 bases). CDR3 length: 15 amino acids. V was clipped by 5 bases and J by 2 bases, with 14 bases between them. CDR1 is SEHNR, CDR2 FQNEAQ, per germline (reference sequence). CDR3 sequence reads: CASSLRNSDTDTQYF. CDR3 DNA sequence: TGTGCCAGCAGCCTTAGGAATAGCGACACAGATACGCAGTATTTT.

There are many counts of this clonotype. The CDR3 sequence is CASSLGRQVQETQYF. The DNA of the CDR3 is TGTGCCAGCAGCTTAGGTCGCCAGGTCCAAGAGACCCAGTACTTC. V usage is TRBV7-9 and J usage is TRBJ2-5; the D is unclear. Deletions cut 1 base from V and 1 base from J, with 10 bases between. Germline-derived CDR1 and CDR2 are SEHNR and FQNEAQ (reference sequence). The length of the CDR3 is 15 residues.

This clonotype was seen at least ten times. V is TRBV29-1 and J is TRBJ2-3; TRBD1 matches 8 bases. Trimming cost V 2 bases and J 6 bases; bases outside gene matches: 10. This CDR3 is built from 15 residues. Germline values: CDR1 SQVTM, CDR2 ANQGSEA. The DNA of the CDR3 is TGCAGCGTTGAAAGCGGGCAGGGGGCATTGGATACGCAGTATTTT. It encodes CSVESGQGALDTQYF.

In its sample, this clonotype was seen many times. The chain combines TRBV28 with TRBJ1-6; the D gene is possibly TRBD1 (6 bases). V was clipped by 5 bases and J by 8 bases, with 16 bases between them. The CDR3 runs to 15 residues. Germline V CDR1 and CDR2: MDHEN, SYDVKM. In nucleotides, the CDR3 is TGTGCCAGCAGTCCAATCAGGGGTTATGATTCACCCCTCCACTTT. Its translation: CASSPIRGYDSPLHF. The full variable domain, with the rest looked up from reference TRBV28 and TRBJ1-6, is DVKVTQSSRYLVKRTGEKVFLECVQDMDHENMFWYRQDPGLGLRLIYFSYDVKMKEKGDIPEGYSVSREKKERFSLILESASTNQTSMYLCASSPIRGYDSPLHFGNGTRLTVT.

Notes on this clonotype: A read error may explain this, as a much larger clone is one base away. The V and J genes are TRBV25-1 and TRBJ2-5; D possibly uses TRBD1 or TRBD2 (5 bases each). The CDR3 runs to 16 residues. V shed 5 bases and J shed 1 base, with 17 bases lying between them. The germline CDR1 and CDR2 sequences are MGHDK and SYGVNS. In nucleotides, the CDR3 is TGTGCCAGCAGTCGCACCGGGGCTAAATCCCAAGAGACCCAGTACTTC. Its translation: CASSRTGAKSQETQYF.

This clonotype was observed at least ten times. The chain recombines TRBV3-1 with TRBJ2-2, with a possible D match to TRBD2 (7 bases). Looked up from germline, CDR1 is LGHDT and CDR2 is YNNKEL (reference sequence). The CDR3 is made up of 15 amino acids. Trimming pared 2 bases from V and 5 bases from J, leaving 12 bases between. The CDR3 region has the DNA TGTGCCAGCAGCCAACAGGGGAGGGGTACCGGGGAGCTGTTTTTT. Translated, it gives CASSQQGRGTGELFF. The entire variable domain, with the rest obtained from reference TRBV3-1 and TRBJ2-2, is as follows: DTAVSQTPKYLVTQMGNDKSIKCEQNLGHDTMYWYKQDSKKFLKIMFSYNNKELIINETVPNRFSPKSPDKAHLNLHINSLELGDSAVYFCASSQQGRGTGELFFGEGSRLTVL.

Comment on this clonotype: A read error is possible here, since a much larger clone lies one base away. The chain has TRBV19 and TRBJ2-7; D is possibly TRBD1 (5 bases). CDR1 and CDR2 from the germline V gene are LNHDA and SQIVND (reference sequence). Deletions cut 8 bases from V and 2 bases from J, with 13 bases between. The CDR3 extends over 13 amino acids. The CDR3 nucleotides read TGTGCCAGTTCCAGGGTGGGCGCCTACGAGCAGTACTTC. Translated, it gives CASSRVGAYEQYF.

This clonotype was recorded many times. This chain uses TRBV5-5 with TRBJ2-2; D may match TRBD1 or TRBD2 (7 bases each). Trimming stripped 4 bases from V and 4 bases from J, with 17 bases between. Germline-derived CDR1 and CDR2 are SGHKS and YYEKEE (reference sequence). This CDR3 is 16 amino acids long. CDR3 in DNA: TGTGCCAGCAGCGAACGGGCCAGGGGGGGCACCGGGGAGCTGTTTTTT. Its translation is CASSERARGGTGELFF.

Remarks on this clonotype: A much larger clone differs by one base, so this may be a read error. The chain carries TRBV19 and TRBJ2-3, with D possibly being TRBD1 (6 bases). The CDR3 sequence is 16 residues long. Trimming left V 5 bases short and J 0 bases short, with 15 bases between. Per germline, CDR1 LNHDA and CDR2 SQIVND (reference sequence). In nucleotides, the CDR3 is TGTGCCAGTAGTGACCCAGGGGAAGGTAGCACAGATACGCAGTATTTT. It encodes CASSDPGEGSTDTQYF.

This clonotype was counted only a few times. The chain carries TRBV3-1 and TRBJ2-3; 13 bases map to TRBD2. CDR3 length: 17 residues. Germline V gives CDR1 LGHDT, CDR2 YNNKEL (reference sequence). Trimming took 4 bases from V and 4 from J; bases not matched to a gene: 8. This CDR3 is CASSPWTSGSPPDTQYF. In DNA, the CDR3 is TGTGCCAGCAGCCCGTGGACTAGCGGGAGCCCCCCAGATACGCAGTATTTT.

This chain links TRBV28 with TRBJ2-1; D remains ambiguous. This CDR3 contains 18 residues. The ends were cut back, 4 bases at V and 7 bases at J, with 26 bases in the middle. Germline V gene data show CDR1 as MDHEN and CDR2 as SYDVKM. The CDR3, as DNA: TGTGCCAGCAGTTATCCCCCCAAGGCGGCCCGGAGTCGGAATGAGCAGTTCTTC. It specifies CASSYPPKAARSRNEQFF.

As for this clonotype: A much larger clone is a single base away; this may be a read error. V usage is TRBV5-5 and J usage is TRBJ2-3; TRBD1 matches at 7 bases. Germline CDR1 reads SGHKS; CDR2 reads YYEKEE (reference sequence). The CDR3 sequence is 16 residues long. The CDR3 region has the DNA TGTGCCGGCAGCTTGATTTCGCAGGGGGGCACAGATACGCAGTATTTT. Its protein product is CAGSLISQGGTDTQYF.

Ten or more counts support this clonotype. The genes are TRBV4-1 and TRBJ2-1; 8 bases align to TRBD1. This CDR3 spans 17 amino acids. The trim removed 2 bases at V and 2 bases at J, leaving 8 bases unmatched. Per germline, CDR1 MGHRA and CDR2 YSYEKL. The CDR3 DNA is TGCGCCAGCAGCCAAACCCGGACAGGGAGAGCCTACAATGAGCAGTTCTTC. Translating gives CASSQTRTGRAYNEQFF.

The sample holds many counts of this clonotype. The V call is TRBV11-3, the J call TRBJ2-1; D not certain. Germline lookup yields CDR1 SGHNT and CDR2 YENEEA. V lost 5 bases and J lost 0, with 5 bases in between. The CDR3 is 13 residues long. The CDR3 sequence is CASSPSSYNEQFF. The CDR3 DNA sequence: TGTGCCAGCAGCCCGAGCTCCTACAATGAGCAGTTCTTC.

The CDR3 DNA is TGTGCCAGCAGCTTGGCCAGGGGGTTAAGGGCGAACACTGAAGCTTTCTTT. Encoded protein: CASSLARGLRANTEAFF. The J gene is TRBJ1-1, the V gene TRBV5-6; 7 nucleotides line up with TRBD1. This CDR3 contains 17 residues. The V gene's germline CDR1 is SGHDT and CDR2 YYEEEE. The V gene end was trimmed by 0 bases and the J gene end by 1 base; junction bases not matched to a gene: 9. Variable domain in full (rest from reference TRBV5-6 and TRBJ1-1): DAGVTQSPTHLIKTRGQQVTLRCSPKSGHDTVSWYQQALGQGPQFIFQYYEEEERQRGNFPDRFSGHQFPNYSSELNVNALLLGDSALYLCASSLARGLRANTEAFFGQGTRLTVV.